This T cell receptor (beta chain) is from a study of blood T cell repertoires in COVID-19. Study at large: From T cells, B-cell-depleted T cells, or PBMCs came the material, which was cDNA or gDNA.

CDR1 is SEHNR and CDR2 is FQNEAQ in the germline V gene (reference sequence). V gave up 1 base and J gave up 0 bases, with 10 bases separating them. The CDR3 has 15 amino acids. Generated by immunoSEQ multiplex PCR, the TCRdb table keeps only in-frame clones and is missing some. The table has some 180,000 clones, roughly 76% seen once; the top ten hold approximately 12%. This clone was found a few times. Enrollment of patients from Seattle took place during active infection, with longitudinal follow-up. The sequencing sample was made of peripheral blood. This chain connects TRBV7-9 to TRBJ2-7, with TRBD1 as a possible D gene (6 bases). The sequence derives from a woman of 80 years or more with COVID-19, enrolled during active disease. The DNA of the CDR3 is TGTGCCAGCAGCTTAGGGGCAGGGGCCTCCTACGAGCAGTACTTC. Amino acid sequence: CASSLGAGASYEQYF.